Listed below are T cell receptor beta chains from one sample, sequenced in a study of shared clonotypes between healthy human individuals. Assay: immunoSEQ multiplex PCR; the TCRdb copy retains only in-frame clones and omits some. The data show some 2,500,000 clones, more than 85% seen once. Sequencing was done on a sample of naive CD4+ T cells from PBMCs. The source is a man aged 18 to 30 in good health. Some clones in this sample may be carry-over from other donors' samples. CDR3s include the opening cysteine and the closing phenylalanine or tryptophan. A D gene is named only where the DNA matches it firmly. Not every row has a clone size; where given, it reads once, few, many or a size class.

clone_size j_call v_call d_call cdr3_aa cdr3_nt
NA TRBJ2-5 TRBV28 NA CASSDTRNGRETQYF TGTGCCAGCAGTGATACTAGAAACGGGCGAGAGACCCAGTACTTC
NA TRBJ2-7 TRBV5-1 NA CASSLWAPGEQYF TGCGCCAGCAGCTTGTGGGCCCCCGGCGAGCAGTACTTC
NA TRBJ2-3 TRBV5-4 TRBD2 CASRGTSGRRTDTQYF TGTGCCAGCAGGGGGACTAGCGGGAGGCGGACAGATACGCAGTATTTT
once TRBJ2-3 TRBV7-2 NA CASSPKHPYTQYF TGTGCCAGCAGCCCAAAACACCCCTATACGCAGTATTTT
once TRBJ2-7 TRBV5-1 TRBD2 CASSLVGGSSGNYEQYF TGCGCCAGCAGCTTGGTAGGAGGGTCTAGCGGGAACTACGAGCAGTACTTC
NA TRBJ1-4 TRBV19 TRBD1 CASSRQGFATNEKLFF TGTGCCAGTAGTCGACAGGGTTTTGCGACTAATGAAAAACTGTTTTTT
NA TRBJ2-2 TRBV28 TRBD1 CASSPGDRSGELFF TGTGCCAGCAGTCCCGGGGACAGGTCGGGGGAGCTGTTTTTT
NA TRBJ2-1 TRBV10-2 NA CAARPGISYNEQFF TGCGCCGCTCGCCCAGGGATCTCCTACAATGAGCAGTTCTTC
NA TRBJ2-3 TRBV10-3 TRBD2 CAISESATSGAGQYF TGTGCCATCAGTGAGTCAGCGACTAGCGGGGCCGGGCAGTATTTT
few TRBJ1-5 TRBV4-1 NA CASSLGQSSGQPQHF TGCGCCAGCAGCCTCGGACAGAGCTCTGGCCAGCCCCAGCATTTT
NA TRBJ1-6 TRBV11-3 NA CASSLDKRTGDSPLHF TGTGCCAGCAGCTTAGACAAGAGGACGGGTGATTCACCCCTCCACTTT
NA TRBJ2-5 TRBV5-1 TRBD2 CASSLTSGGQETQYF TGCGCCAGCAGCTTGACTAGCGGGGGCCAAGAGACCCAGTACTTC
few TRBJ2-7 TRBV2 TRBD1 CASSGGQAIPYEQYF TGTGCCAGCAGTGGCGGACAGGCCATTCCCTACGAGCAGTACTTC
NA TRBJ2-1 TRBV19 TRBD1 CASSKTGGWDNEQFF TGTGCCAGTAGTAAGACAGGGGGCTGGGACAATGAGCAGTTCTTC
NA TRBJ1-1 TRBV5-4 NA CASSIRVSRTEAFF TGTGCCAGCAGCATCAGGGTATCAAGGACTGAAGCTTTCTTT
NA TRBJ2-7 TRBV6-4 NA CASSDSMPGGRVYEQYF TGTGCCAGCAGTGACTCGATGCCGGGGGGCAGGGTGTACGAGCAGTACTTC
NA TRBJ1-1 TRBV28 TRBD1 CASSKDRGFRAFF TGTGCCAGCAGTAAGGACAGGGGGTTCCGAGCTTTCTTT
NA TRBJ1-1 TRBV5-4 TRBD1 CASSLTGGYAEAFF TGTGCCAGCAGCTTAACAGGGGGCTACGCTGAAGCTTTCTTT
once TRBJ2-3 TRBV4-1 TRBD1 CASSQEGAGGADTQYF TGCGCCAGCAGCCAAGAAGGGGCAGGGGGCGCGGATACGCAGTATTTT
NA TRBJ1-1 TRBV7-9 TRBD1 CASSPSRDRGNTEAFF TGTGCCAGCAGCCCAAGCCGGGACAGGGGGAACACTGAAGCTTTCTTT
NA TRBJ1-6 TRBV30 NA CAWTGDSHPLHF TGTGCCTGGACAGGGGATTCGCATCCCCTCCACTTT
once TRBJ2-7 TRBV7-2 TRBD2 CASSPSRLAGVYEQYF TGTGCCAGCAGTCCGAGTAGGCTAGCGGGAGTTTACGAGCAGTACTTC
NA TRBJ1-5 TRBV25-1 TRBD1 CASSVTGDYQPQHF TGTGCCAGCAGTGTCACAGGGGATTATCAGCCCCAGCATTTT
NA TRBJ2-5 TRBV29-1 NA CSVGGGQETQYF TGCAGCGTCGGCGGCGGACAAGAGACCCAGTACTTC
NA TRBJ1-6 TRBV18 NA CASSPTGAARNSPLHF TGTGCCAGCTCACCGACAGGAGCAGCCCGAAATTCACCCCTCCACTTT
NA TRBJ2-1 TRBV28 TRBD2 CASSFQAGGRNEQFF TGTGCCAGCAGTTTTCAGGCGGGAGGTAGGAATGAGCAGTTCTTC
few TRBJ1-1 TRBV28 NA CASSPRRTDAFF TGTGCCAGCAGCCCTAGACGGACAGACGCTTTCTTT
NA TRBJ1-2 TRBV21-1 NA CASIDAGRQGVCGYTF TGTGCCAGCATCGACGCTGGGAGACAGGGTGTTTGCGGCTACACCTTC
NA TRBJ2-2 TRBV10-3 NA CAISDLPGRLPTGELFF TGTGCCATCAGTGATCTACCGGGACGGCTACCCACCGGGGAGCTGTTTTTT
NA TRBJ2-1 TRBV7-3 TRBD2 CASSLNPGGVYNEQFF TGTGCCAGCAGCTTAAATCCGGGAGGGGTTTACAATGAGCAGTTCTTC
NA TRBJ2-1 TRBV11-3 NA CASSLSRLEGNEQFF TGTGCCAGCAGCTTATCCCGACTAGAAGGCAATGAGCAGTTCTTC
NA TRBJ2-7 TRBV18 TRBD1 CASSTGQVKIYEQYF TGTGCCAGCTCAACCGGACAGGTGAAAATCTACGAGCAGTACTTC
NA TRBJ2-1 TRBV5-1 NA CASSPSPTGPEQFF TGCGCCAGCAGCCCTAGTCCAACAGGGCCCGAGCAGTTCTTC
NA TRBJ2-3 TRBV5-1 NA CASSLGESTDTQYF TGCGCCAGCAGCTTGGGAGAAAGCACAGATACGCAGTATTTT
NA TRBJ2-5 TRBV7-9 NA CASSLGFVDPETQYF TGTGCCAGCAGCTTAGGATTCGTGGATCCGGAGACCCAGTACTTC
NA TRBJ1-5 TRBV7-8 TRBD1 CASSASYRGLVQPQHF TGTGCCAGCAGCGCATCCTACAGGGGGCTGGTTCAGCCCCAGCATTTT
NA TRBJ1-1 TRBV6-5 TRBD1 CASSYSLPGQEAFF TGTGCCAGCAGTTACTCGCTCCCGGGACAGGAAGCTTTCTTT
NA TRBJ2-2 TRBV11-2 NA CASSLTLSGELFF TGTGCCAGCAGCTTAACGTTATCCGGGGAGCTGTTTTTT
NA TRBJ2-1 TRBV6-6 NA CASSYPGRDEQFF TGTGCCAGCAGTTACCCTGGACGGGATGAGCAGTTCTTC
NA TRBJ2-1 TRBV9 TRBD2 CASSVNSPLAGYNEQFF TGTGCCAGCAGCGTAAACTCCCCACTAGCGGGATACAATGAGCAGTTCTTC
NA TRBJ2-6 TRBV7-9 NA CASSRGVGGANVLTF TGTGCCAGCAGCCGAGGGGTAGGAGGGGCCAACGTCCTGACTTTC
NA TRBJ1-2 TRBV5-4 TRBD1 CASSSDRADYGYTF TGTGCCAGCAGCTCGGACAGGGCGGACTATGGCTACACCTTC